This TCR beta chain was found in a study of T cell clonality in common variable immunodeficiency. This clone was seen many times. Its cognate antigen is unknown. The read terminates 3 residues ahead of where the CDR3 ends, so the germline J gene completes it. Trimming took off 2 bases at V and 7 bases at J, with 5 bases between the two ends. In germline, CDR1 is SEHNR, CDR2 FQNEAQ (reference sequence). This CDR3 region has 11 residues. TCRdb keeps only in-frame clones here, not all; method: immunoSEQ multiplex PCR. The sample shows under 60,000 clones, no singletons; the ten largest hold about 3.7%. Caucasian heritage predominated among both patients and controls. Study-level points and caveats: TCRbeta clonality was increased in CVID versus healthy controls. T cell subpopulation sequencing would be needed to explain CVID clonality.

The TCR sequence derives from a person between 18 and 69 years old in good health. J is TRBJ1-2 and V is TRBV7-9; no clear D. Sequencing was carried out using peripheral blood mononuclear cells. Partial CDR3 DNA: TGTGCCAGCAGCTTAATCGGTGGC. Protein product: CASSLIGG. The CDR3 in its entirety is CASSLIGGYTF.